This T cell receptor beta chain was identified in a study of human T cells and chemical hapten exposure. Across the whole study: DPC at 0.01% went onto the upper back in patch tests, read at 6 days. There were per-sample TCR yield variations, arising mainly from small pooled library volume differences.

As for this clonotype: The junction does not match germline at one end; this may be a read error.

The germline gives CDR1 SQVTM, CDR2 ANQGSEA. This CDR3 spans 13 amino acids. Described time point: patch test 1, 2 weeks after DPC sensitization. Treatment described: therapeutic diphenylcyclopropenone sensitization with weekly scalp DPC. TCRdb reanalysed the RACE reads using MiXCR and keeps one entry per CDR3 protein. This sample has about 57,000 distinct CDR3 sequences, with 9.3% found just once. The chain recombines TRBV29-1 with TRBJ1-2; D uncertain. The sample was whole blood, taken in connection with sensitization to the hapten diphenylcyclopropenone (DPC). The receptor's source is a woman between 35 and 50 years old with alopecia areata. Some clones in this sample may be carry-over from other donors' samples. The CDR3 is CGVESQHPGGYTF. CDR3 DNA sequence: TGCGGCGTTGAATCCCAACACCCTGGGGGCTACACCTTC.